The rows below give T cell receptor beta chains drawn from one sample of a study of shared clonotypes between healthy human individuals. The repertoire was sequenced with immunoSEQ multiplex PCR; TCRdb's copy has only in-frame clones and lacks some. The repertoire consists of about 680,000 clones, with just over 90% occurring once and the leading ten covering roughly 22%. What was sequenced was naive CD8+ T cells sorted from blood. Receptors originate from a man aged 25-45 years in good health. CDR3s leave out the opening cysteine and the closing phenylalanine or tryptophan. Fields, in order: V gene, CDR3 protein.

v_gene: TRBV6-1
CDR3aa: ASSDLQGRGGLYNEQF

v_gene: TRBV28
CDR3aa: ASSTLTPSGTDTQY

v_gene: TRBV4-3
CDR3aa: ASSQGTGKYEQY

v_gene: TRBV27
CDR3aa: ASSLSQGYEQY

v_gene: TRBV7-2
CDR3aa: ASSLGGGSGRYNTGELF

v_gene: TRBV6-1
CDR3aa: ASSEDSSSYNEQF

v_gene: TRBV11-2
CDR3aa: ASSLARGLAGVDTQY

v_gene: TRBV10-1
CDR3aa: ASSEASGAIYEQY

v_gene: TRBV2
CDR3aa: ASSRTEPGPNEKLF

v_gene: TRBV27
CDR3aa: ASGFYEQY

v_gene: TRBV6-1
CDR3aa: ATRDRTSGANVLT

v_gene: TRBV10-3
CDR3aa: AIRAGREEKLF

v_gene: TRBV9
CDR3aa: ASSVVGIPDTQY

v_gene: TRBV30
CDR3aa: AWSVHMTDGYT

v_gene: TRBV4-1
CDR3aa: ASSQRGDYQETQY

v_gene: TRBV4-1
CDR3aa: ASSQVARTGNNEQF

v_gene: TRBV11-1
CDR3aa: ASSLSTVAANYGYT

v_gene: TRBV7-3
CDR3aa: ASSLNLASTDTQY

v_gene: TRBV6-5
CDR3aa: ASSLTETYEQY

v_gene: TRBV27
CDR3aa: ASSLYLGGNGYT